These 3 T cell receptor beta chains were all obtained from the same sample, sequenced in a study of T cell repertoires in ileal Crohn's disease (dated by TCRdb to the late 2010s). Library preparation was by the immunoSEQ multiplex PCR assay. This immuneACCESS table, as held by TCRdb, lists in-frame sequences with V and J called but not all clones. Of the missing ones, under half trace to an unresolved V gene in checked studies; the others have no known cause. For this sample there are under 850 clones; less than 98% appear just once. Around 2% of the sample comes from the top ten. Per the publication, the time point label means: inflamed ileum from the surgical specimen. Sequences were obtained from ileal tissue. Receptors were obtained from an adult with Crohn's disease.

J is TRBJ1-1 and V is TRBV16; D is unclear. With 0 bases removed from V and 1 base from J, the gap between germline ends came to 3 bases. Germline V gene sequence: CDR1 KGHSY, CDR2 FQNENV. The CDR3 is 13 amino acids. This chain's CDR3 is CASSQSQNTEAFF. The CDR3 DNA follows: TGTGCCAGCAGCCAATCACAGAACACTGAAGCTTTCTTT.

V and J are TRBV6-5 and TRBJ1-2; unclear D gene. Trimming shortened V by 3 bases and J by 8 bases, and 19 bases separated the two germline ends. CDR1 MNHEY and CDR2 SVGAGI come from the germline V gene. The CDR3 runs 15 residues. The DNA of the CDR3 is TGTGCCAGCAGTTATGTCGGGCAGTCCCCAGGAGGCTACACCTTC. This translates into CASSYVGQSPGGYTF.

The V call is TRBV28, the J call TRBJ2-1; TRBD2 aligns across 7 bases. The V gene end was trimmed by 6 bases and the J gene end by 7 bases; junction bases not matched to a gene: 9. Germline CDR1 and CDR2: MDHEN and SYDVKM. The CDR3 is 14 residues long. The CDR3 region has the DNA TGTGCCAGCAGGTCAGCGGGGCACACAAATGAGCAGTTCTTC. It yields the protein CASRSAGHTNEQFF.